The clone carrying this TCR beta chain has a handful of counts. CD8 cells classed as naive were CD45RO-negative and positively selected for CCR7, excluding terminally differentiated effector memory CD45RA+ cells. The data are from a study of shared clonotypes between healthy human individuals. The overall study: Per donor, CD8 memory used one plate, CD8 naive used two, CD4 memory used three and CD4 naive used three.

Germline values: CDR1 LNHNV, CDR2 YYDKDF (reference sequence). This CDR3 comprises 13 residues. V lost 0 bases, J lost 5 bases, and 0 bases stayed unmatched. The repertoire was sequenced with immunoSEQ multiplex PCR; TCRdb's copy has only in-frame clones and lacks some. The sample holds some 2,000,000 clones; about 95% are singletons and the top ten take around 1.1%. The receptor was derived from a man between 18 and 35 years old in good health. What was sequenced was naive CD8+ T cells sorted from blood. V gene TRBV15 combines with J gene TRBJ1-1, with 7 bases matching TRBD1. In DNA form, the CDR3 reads TGTGCCACCAGCAGAGAGACAGGGACTGAAGCTTTCTTT. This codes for CATSRETGTEAFF.